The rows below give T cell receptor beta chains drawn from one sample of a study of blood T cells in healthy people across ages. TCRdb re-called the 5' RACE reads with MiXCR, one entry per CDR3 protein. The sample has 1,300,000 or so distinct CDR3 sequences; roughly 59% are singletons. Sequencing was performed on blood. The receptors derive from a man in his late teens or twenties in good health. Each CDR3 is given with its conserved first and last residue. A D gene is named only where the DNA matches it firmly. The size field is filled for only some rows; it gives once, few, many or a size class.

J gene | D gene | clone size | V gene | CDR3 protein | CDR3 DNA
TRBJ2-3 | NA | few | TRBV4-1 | CASSQGGGHGDTQYF | TGCGCCAGCAGCCAAGGAGGAGGGCATGGAGATACGCAGTATTTT
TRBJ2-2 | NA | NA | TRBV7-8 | CASSLVSRGNTGEPFF | TGTGCCAGCAGCTTAGTTTCCAGGGGCAACACCGGGGAGCCGTTTTTT
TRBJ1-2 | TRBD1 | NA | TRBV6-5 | CASRTGQGVYRYTF | TGTGCCAGCAGAACCGGACAGGGGGTGTATCGCTACACCTTC
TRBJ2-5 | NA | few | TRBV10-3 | CAISEVAVVTQYF | TGTGCCATCAGTGAGGTAGCGGTAGTGACCCAGTACTTC
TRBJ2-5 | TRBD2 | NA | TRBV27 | CASSPWVLAGQETQYF | TGTGCCAGCAGCCCGTGGGTGCTAGCGGGACAAGAGACCCAGTACTTC
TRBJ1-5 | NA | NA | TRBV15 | CATSRESGWNQPQHF | TGTGCCACCAGCAGAGAGTCAGGGTGGAATCAGCCCCAGCATTTT
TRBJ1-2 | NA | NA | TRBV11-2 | CASSLDPGSNYGYTF | TGTGCCAGCAGCTTAGATCCGGGTTCTAACTATGGCTACACCTTC
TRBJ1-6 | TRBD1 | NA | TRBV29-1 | CSVRTGTHSPLHF | TGCAGCGTCAGGACAGGTACCCATTCACCCCTCCACTTT
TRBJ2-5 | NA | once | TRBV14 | CASSQARVRDQETQYF | TGTGCCAGCAGCCAAGCCAGGGTGAGGGACCAAGAGACCCAGTACTTC
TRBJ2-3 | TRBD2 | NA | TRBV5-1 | CASSLGLAGDGYTQYF | TGCGCCAGCAGCCTAGGACTAGCGGGAGACGGGTATACGCAGTATTTT
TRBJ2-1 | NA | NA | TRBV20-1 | CSAVAFSSYNEQFF | TGCAGTGCTGTAGCCTTTAGCTCCTACAATGAGCAGTTCTTC
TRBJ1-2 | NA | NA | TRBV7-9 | CASSLIEAGGYTF | TGTGCCAGCAGCCTAATCGAGGCTGGAGGCTACACCTTC
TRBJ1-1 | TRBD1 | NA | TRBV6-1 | CASRRPGTAEAFF | TGTGCCAGCAGGAGACCCGGGACAGCGGAAGCTTTCTTT
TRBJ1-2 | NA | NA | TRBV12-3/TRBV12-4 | CASSPDLEGDTNNYGYTF | TGTGCCAGCAGTCCGGATTTAGAGGGGGACACCAATAACTATGGCTACACCTTC
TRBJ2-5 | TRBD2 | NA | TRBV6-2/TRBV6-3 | CASSYSGEREGYYNEQYF | TGTGCCAGCAGTTACTCAGGGGAGCGGGAGGGCTACTACAATGAGCAGTACTTC
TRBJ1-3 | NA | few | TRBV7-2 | CASSRSGVGNTIYF | TGTGCCAGCAGCCGGAGCGGGGTTGGAAACACCATATATTTT
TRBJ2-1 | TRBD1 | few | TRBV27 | CASSPGTGFNEQFF | TGTGCCAGCAGTCCCGGGACAGGGTTCAATGAGCAGTTCTTC
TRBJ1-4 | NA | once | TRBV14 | CASSRWTRGKVEKLFF | TGTGCCAGCAGCCGATGGACGCGTGGAAAAGTTGAAAAACTGTTTTTT
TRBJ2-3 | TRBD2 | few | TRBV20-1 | CSARAGGHITDTQYF | TGCAGTGCACGGGCGGGAGGCCATATCACAGATACGCAGTATTTT
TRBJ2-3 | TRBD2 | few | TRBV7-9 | CASSTSGGTTSTDTQYF | TGTGCCAGCAGTACTAGCGGGGGGACTACTAGCACAGATACGCAGTATTTT
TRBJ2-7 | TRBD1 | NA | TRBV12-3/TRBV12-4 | CASARQGRKYEQYF | TGTGCCAGCGCGAGACAGGGGCGTAAGTACGAGCAGTACTTC
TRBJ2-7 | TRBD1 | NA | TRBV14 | CASSQDDRGYEQYF | TGTGCCAGCAGCCAAGATGACAGGGGGTACGAGCAGTACTTC
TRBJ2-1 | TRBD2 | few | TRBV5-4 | CASSSRTSGIYNEQFF | TGTGCCAGCAGCTCCCGGACTAGCGGGATCTACAATGAGCAGTTCTTC
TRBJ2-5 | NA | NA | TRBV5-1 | CASRRWGQETQYF | TGCGCCAGCCGCCGGTGGGGACAAGAGACCCAGTACTTC
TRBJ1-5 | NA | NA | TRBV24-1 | CATLNRVINQPQHF | TGTGCCACTCTCAACAGGGTCATCAATCAGCCCCAGCATTTT
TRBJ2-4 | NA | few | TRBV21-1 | CASSKALQQSKNIQYF | TGTGCCAGCAGCAAAGCGCTGCAGCAGTCCAAAAACATTCAGTACTTC
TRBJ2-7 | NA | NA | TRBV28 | CASSFTTEFSYEQYF | TGTGCCAGCAGTTTTACAACGGAGTTCTCCTACGAGCAGTACTTC
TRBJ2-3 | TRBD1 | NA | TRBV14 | CASSQGPRTGDRVTHTQYF | TGTGCCAGCAGCCAAGGTCCTAGGACAGGGGACAGGGTCACCCATACGCAGTATTTT
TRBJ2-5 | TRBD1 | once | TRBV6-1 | CASISQGEWETQYF | TGTGCCAGCATTTCACAGGGGGAGTGGGAGACCCAGTACTTC
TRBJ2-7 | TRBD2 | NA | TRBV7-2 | CASSSSSGRGYEQYF | TGTGCCAGCAGCTCAAGTAGCGGGAGAGGGTACGAGCAGTACTTC
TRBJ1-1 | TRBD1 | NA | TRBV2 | CASTRQGHTEAFF | TGTGCCAGCACCCGACAGGGGCACACTGAAGCTTTCTTT
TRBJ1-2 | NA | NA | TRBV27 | CASRDTGNYGYTF | TGTGCCAGCAGGGACACAGGGAACTATGGCTACACCTTC
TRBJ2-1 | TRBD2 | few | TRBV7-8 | CASSLGLAGVRWNEQFF | TGTGCCAGCAGCTTAGGTCTAGCGGGGGTTCGGTGGAATGAGCAGTTCTTC
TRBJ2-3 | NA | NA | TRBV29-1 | CSVARQDPTDTQYF | TGCAGCGTTGCAAGACAGGACCCCACAGATACGCAGTATTTT
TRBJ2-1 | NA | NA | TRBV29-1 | CSVGLGNNEQFF | TGCAGCGTGGGACTCGGAAACAATGAGCAGTTCTTC
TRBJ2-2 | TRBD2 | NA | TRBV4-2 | CASSYGLAGVGGELFF | TGTGCCAGCAGCTACGGACTAGCGGGAGTCGGCGGGGAGCTGTTTTTT
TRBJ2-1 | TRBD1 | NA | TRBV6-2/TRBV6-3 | CASSFLGAGTGGNEQFF | TGTGCCAGCAGTTTTCTTGGGGCTGGGACAGGGGGCAATGAGCAGTTCTTC
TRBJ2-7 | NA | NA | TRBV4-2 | CASSPSPGLTSSYEQYF | TGTGCCAGCAGCCCTTCTCCGGGACTCACCAGCTCCTACGAGCAGTACTTC
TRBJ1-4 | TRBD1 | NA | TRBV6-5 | CASSYSAEGDSINEKLFF | TGTGCCAGCAGTTACTCAGCCGAAGGGGACAGTATAAATGAAAAACTGTTTTTT
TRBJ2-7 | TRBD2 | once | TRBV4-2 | CASSQVWNSGTPLPDHEQYF | TGTGCCAGCAGCCAAGTATGGAATAGCGGGACACCCCTCCCGGATCACGAGCAGTACTTC
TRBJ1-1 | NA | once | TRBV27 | CASSLSIGRVVGNTEAFF | TGTGCCAGCAGTTTATCAATAGGGAGGGTGGTAGGTAACACTGAAGCTTTCTTT
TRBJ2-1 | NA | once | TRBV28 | CASSLFGGRDYNEQFF | TGTGCCAGCAGCCTTTTCGGGGGCAGGGATTACAATGAGCAGTTCTTC
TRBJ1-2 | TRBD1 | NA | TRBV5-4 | CASSLQGADGFTF | TGTGCCAGCAGCTTGCAGGGGGCGGATGGCTTCACCTTC
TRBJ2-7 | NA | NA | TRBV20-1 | CSATASRDALSYEQYF | TGCAGTGCTACTGCCTCCCGGGACGCACTCTCCTACGAGCAGTACTTC
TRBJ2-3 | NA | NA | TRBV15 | CATSRFRDTQYF | TGTGCCACCAGCAGATTCAGGGATACGCAGTATTTT
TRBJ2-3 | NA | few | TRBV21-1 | CASSMLLGLPDTQYF | TGTGCCAGCAGCATGCTTTTGGGACTCCCAGATACGCAGTATTTT
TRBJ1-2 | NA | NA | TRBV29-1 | CSGHSGAYGYTF | TGCAGCGGACACTCAGGGGCCTATGGCTACACCTTC